This T cell receptor beta chain was sequenced for a study of Ad26.COV2.S vaccination and SARS-CoV-2 variants. Study details: The donor belonged to the COV1001 Ad26.COV2.S trial arm. Participants got Ad26.COV2.S intramuscularly, once or twice 56 days apart. Broader study findings: Spike-specific TCR breadth ran higher among vaccine recipients than placebo recipients.

The assay was immunoSEQ multiplex PCR, and TCRdb's table has in-frame clones only and misses some. This table holds a few hundred thousand clones, around 82% found once. Treatment reported: 15 to 20 received Ad26.COV2.S at low or high dose, single or two shots; about 5 received placebo; per-sample allocation not given. Day 63 following the first vaccine or placebo injection was when the samples were taken. In regard to this clone: Its specificity is unknown.

CDR3 length: 13 amino acids. J was trimmed by 3 bases and V by 5 bases; bases with no gene match: 1. Germline CDR1 and CDR2: LNHDA and SQIVND (reference sequence). The rearrangement uses TRBV19 and TRBJ2-3; 8 bases are a match to TRBD2. This receptor was taken from a person between 18 and 65 years old who received the Ad26.COV2.S COVID-19 vaccine or a placebo. Here the sequenced sample was peripheral blood, taken in a trial of Ad26.COV2.S vaccine versus placebo. CDR3 sequence: CASSGLATDTQYF. CDR3 coding DNA: TGTGCCAGTAGTGGACTAGCTACAGATACGCAGTATTTT.